The sequence of this T cell receptor (beta chain) was determined in a study of cytomegalovirus exposure and HLA in healthy donors. J gave up 8 bases and V 3 bases, and 13 bases lay outside the gene matches. Germline CDR1 GTSNPN, CDR2 SVGIG (reference sequence). This CDR3 has 16 amino acids. The PCR contained 60 Vbeta and 13 Jbeta primers. Profiling relied on immunoSEQ multiplex PCR, and the TCRdb table lists in-frame clones only, not all of them. The sample has about 140,000 clones, approximately 80% seen once. Source material: PBMCs. The sequence came from a female donor in good health and CMV-seronegative. The chain joins TRBV30 to TRBJ2-1; TRBD1 agrees at 10 bases. The DNA of the CDR3 is TGTGCCTGGAGCGAGCCCGGGACAGGGGCGGTAGATGAGCAGTTCTTC. Its protein product is CAWSEPGTGAVDEQFF.